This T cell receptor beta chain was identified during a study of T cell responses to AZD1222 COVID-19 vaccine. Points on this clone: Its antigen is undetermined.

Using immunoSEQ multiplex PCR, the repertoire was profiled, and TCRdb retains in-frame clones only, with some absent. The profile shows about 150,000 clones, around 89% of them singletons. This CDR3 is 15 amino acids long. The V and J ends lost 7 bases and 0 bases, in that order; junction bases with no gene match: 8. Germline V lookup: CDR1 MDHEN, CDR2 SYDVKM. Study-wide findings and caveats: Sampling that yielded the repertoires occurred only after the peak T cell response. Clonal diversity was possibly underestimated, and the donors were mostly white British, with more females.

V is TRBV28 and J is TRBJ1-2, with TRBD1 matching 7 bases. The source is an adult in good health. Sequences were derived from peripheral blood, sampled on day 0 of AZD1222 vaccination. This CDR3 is CASIRTGSANYGYTF. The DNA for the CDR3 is TGTGCCAGCATCCGGACAGGCTCAGCTAACTATGGCTACACCTTC.